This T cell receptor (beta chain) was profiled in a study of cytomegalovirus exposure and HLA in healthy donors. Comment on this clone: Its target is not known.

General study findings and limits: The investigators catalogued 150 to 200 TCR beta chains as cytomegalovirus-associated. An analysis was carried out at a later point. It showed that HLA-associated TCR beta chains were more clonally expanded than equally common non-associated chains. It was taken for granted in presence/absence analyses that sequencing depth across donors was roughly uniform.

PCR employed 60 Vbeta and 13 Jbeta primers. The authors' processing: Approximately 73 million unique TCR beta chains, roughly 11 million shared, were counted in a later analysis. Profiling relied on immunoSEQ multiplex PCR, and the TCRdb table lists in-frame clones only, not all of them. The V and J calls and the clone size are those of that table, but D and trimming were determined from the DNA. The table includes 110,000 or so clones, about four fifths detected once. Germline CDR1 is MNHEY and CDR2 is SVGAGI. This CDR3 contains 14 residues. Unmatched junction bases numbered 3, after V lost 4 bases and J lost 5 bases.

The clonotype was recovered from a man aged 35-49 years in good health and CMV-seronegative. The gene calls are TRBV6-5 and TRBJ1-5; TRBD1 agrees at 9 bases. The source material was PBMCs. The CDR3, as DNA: TGTGCCAGCAGTTCGGGGACAGGGCATCAGCCCCAGCATTTT. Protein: CASSSGTGHQPQHF.